A single sample is the source of the 11 T cell receptor beta chains below, sequenced in a study of CD8+ T cells in alopecia areata. Treatment defined: oral pan-JAK inhibitor, 5-10 mg twice daily. cDNA prepared by RNA extraction and subsequent reverse transcription served as the template for sequencing. Generated by immunoSEQ multiplex PCR, the TCRdb table keeps only in-frame clones and is missing some. The sample shows hundreds of thousands of clones, more than 60% of them seen only once. Source: CD4+ T cells sorted from blood, taken around week 44, from a patient treated with tofacitinib. These receptors were taken from a human donor with alopecia areata.

This clone came up once. The chain couples TRBV30 to TRBJ1-6; 7 positions agree with TRBD1. From germline, CDR1 is GTSNPN and CDR2 SVGIG (reference sequence). V was clipped by 7 bases and J by 5 bases; unmatched bases: 5. This CDR3 spans 13 amino acids. The CDR3 loop reads CASGDSNNSPLHF. The DNA of the CDR3 is TGTGCCTCGGGGGACAGCAATAATTCACCCCTCCACTTT. The full variable domain, in which reference TRBV30 and TRBJ1-6 provide the parts outside the CDR3, is SQTIHQWPATLVQPVGSPLSLECTVEGTSNPNLYWYRQAAGRGLQLLFYSVGIGQISSEVPQNLSASRPQDRQFILSSKKLLLSDSGFYLCASGDSNNSPLHFGNGTRLTVT.

The chain carries TRBV30 and TRBJ1-4; D remains unclear. CDR3 length: 12 residues. Trimming removed 6 bases at V and 7 bases at J, with 12 bases between. Germline V gene lookup returns CDR1 GTSNPN and CDR2 SVGIG (reference sequence). The CDR3 region has the DNA TGTGCCTGCCTGCTGCGGACTGAAAAACTGTTTTTT. Encoded protein: CACLLRTEKLFF.

The DNA of the CDR3 is TGTGCCAGCAGTCAGAGACCGGGACTAGCGGGGGTTTGGACGCAGTATTTT. This sequence encodes CASSQRPGLAGVWTQYF. The chain carries TRBV27 and TRBJ2-3; 14 bases map to TRBD2. In germline, CDR1 is MNHEY, CDR2 SMNVEV (reference sequence). The V gene end was trimmed by 5 bases and the J gene end by 9 bases; junction bases not matched to a gene: 13. The CDR3 runs to 17 residues.

The V gene is TRBV10-3, the J gene TRBJ2-3, with TRBD1 identical over 11 bases. The CDR3 length is 15 residues. The germline V gene encodes CDR1 ENHRY and CDR2 SYGVKD. V lost 5 bases and J lost 3; bases outside the gene matches: 4. This chain's CDR3 is CAISSGTGGTDTQYF. Here the CDR3 DNA reads TGTGCCATCAGTTCCGGGACAGGGGGGACAGATACGCAGTATTTT.

The chain links TRBV29-1 to TRBJ2-5, with D perhaps TRBD2 (5 bases). The CDR3 loop spans 12 amino acids. Per the germline V gene, CDR1 is SQVTM and CDR2 is ANQGSEA. The germline V and J ends were trimmed by 4 bases and 7 bases, with 13 bases remaining between them. The DNA for the CDR3 is TGCAGCGTTGTCGGGTCAGGAGGGACCCAGTACTTC. Amino acids: CSVVGSGGTQYF.

This clone came up many times. V is TRBV5-1 and J is TRBJ1-1, with a possible D match to TRBD1 (6 bases). Germline V lookup: CDR1 SGHRS, CDR2 YFSETQ. Trimming pared 0 bases from V and 1 base from J, leaving 10 bases between. This CDR3 is built from 15 residues. In DNA form, the CDR3 reads TGCGCCAGCAGCTTGGGGGGGCAACCGAACACTGAAGCTTTCTTT. Encoded protein: CASSLGGQPNTEAFF.

This clone showed up just a few times. This rearrangement joins TRBV28 to TRBJ2-7, with 10 bases identical to TRBD1. J lost 0 bases, V lost 5 bases, and 7 bases had no gene match. This CDR3 contains 16 residues. CDR1 and CDR2 from the germline V gene are MDHEN and SYDVKM. CDR3 amino acids: CASSPRGTGVSYEQYF. CDR3 nucleotide sequence: TGTGCCAGCAGTCCACGAGGGACAGGGGTCTCCTACGAGCAGTACTTC.

The rearrangement links TRBV6-1 to TRBJ2-3; D not certain. Germline CDR1 reads MNHNS; CDR2 reads SASEGT. The CDR3 length is 12 residues. Trimming took 3 bases from V and 5 from J, leaving 6 bases between them. CDR3 loop: CASSEGGDTQYF. In nucleotides, the CDR3 is TGTGCCAGCAGTGAGGGTGGAGATACGCAGTATTTT.

V is TRBV7-2 and J is TRBJ1-1; D ambiguous. The germline gives CDR1 SGHTA, CDR2 FQGNSA. CDR3 length: 13 amino acids. V lost 3 bases and J lost 6, with 11 bases in between. As DNA, the CDR3 is TGTGCCAGCAGCTTCGGCTACACCGCTGAAGCTTTCTTT. Translation: CASSFGYTAEAFF.

The CDR3 DNA sequence: TGCGCCAGCAGCCAAGATAGCGGGACCTACACAGATACGCAGTATTTT. Protein sequence: CASSQDSGTYTDTQYF. This sequence joins TRBV4-3 and TRBJ2-3; 8 nucleotides align to TRBD2. Unmatched junction bases numbered 4, after V lost 0 bases and J lost 2 bases. Germline CDR1 LGHNA, CDR2 YSLEER. There are 16 residues in the CDR3.

The V call is TRBV6-5, the J call TRBJ1-1; 8 bases line up with TRBD1. With 6 bases clipped from V and 6 bases from J, the junction kept 12 bases outside the gene matches. This CDR3 spans 15 amino acids. The germline V gene encodes CDR1 MNHEY and CDR2 SVGAGI. The CDR3 nucleotides are TGTGCCAGCAGAACGAGTGGGACAGGTAACCCTGAAGCTTTCTTT. Translated, it gives CASRTSGTGNPEAFF.